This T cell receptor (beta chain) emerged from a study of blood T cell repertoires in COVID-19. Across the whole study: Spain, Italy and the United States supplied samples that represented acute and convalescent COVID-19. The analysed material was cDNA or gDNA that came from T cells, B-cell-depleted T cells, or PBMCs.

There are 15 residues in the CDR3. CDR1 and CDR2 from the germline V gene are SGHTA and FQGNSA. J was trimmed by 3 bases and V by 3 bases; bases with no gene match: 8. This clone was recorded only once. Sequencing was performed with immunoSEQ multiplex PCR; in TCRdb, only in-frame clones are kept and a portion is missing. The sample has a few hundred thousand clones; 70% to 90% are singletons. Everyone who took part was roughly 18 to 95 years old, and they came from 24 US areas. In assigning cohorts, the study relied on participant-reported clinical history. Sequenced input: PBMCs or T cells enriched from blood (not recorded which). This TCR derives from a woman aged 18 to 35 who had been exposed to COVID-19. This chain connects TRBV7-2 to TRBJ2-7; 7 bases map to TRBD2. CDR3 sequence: CASSFLPSGYYEQYF. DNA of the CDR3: TGTGCCAGCAGCTTCTTACCTAGCGGATACTACGAGCAGTACTTC.